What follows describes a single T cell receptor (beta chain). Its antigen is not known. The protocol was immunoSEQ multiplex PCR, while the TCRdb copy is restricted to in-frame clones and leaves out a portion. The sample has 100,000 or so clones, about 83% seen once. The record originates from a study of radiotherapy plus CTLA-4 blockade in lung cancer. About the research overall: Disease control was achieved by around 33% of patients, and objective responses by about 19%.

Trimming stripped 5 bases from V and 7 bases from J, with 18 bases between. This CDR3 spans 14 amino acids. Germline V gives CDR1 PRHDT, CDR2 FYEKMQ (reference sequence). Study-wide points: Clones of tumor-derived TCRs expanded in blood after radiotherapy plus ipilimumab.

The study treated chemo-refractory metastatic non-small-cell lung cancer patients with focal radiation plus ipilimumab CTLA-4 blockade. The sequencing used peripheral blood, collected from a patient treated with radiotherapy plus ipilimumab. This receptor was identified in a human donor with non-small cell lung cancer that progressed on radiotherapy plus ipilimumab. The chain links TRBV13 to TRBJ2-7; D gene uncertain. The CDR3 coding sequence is TGTGCCAGCAGCCCATCACGGACCAGCTGGGAGCAGTACTTC. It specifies CASSPSRTSWEQYF.